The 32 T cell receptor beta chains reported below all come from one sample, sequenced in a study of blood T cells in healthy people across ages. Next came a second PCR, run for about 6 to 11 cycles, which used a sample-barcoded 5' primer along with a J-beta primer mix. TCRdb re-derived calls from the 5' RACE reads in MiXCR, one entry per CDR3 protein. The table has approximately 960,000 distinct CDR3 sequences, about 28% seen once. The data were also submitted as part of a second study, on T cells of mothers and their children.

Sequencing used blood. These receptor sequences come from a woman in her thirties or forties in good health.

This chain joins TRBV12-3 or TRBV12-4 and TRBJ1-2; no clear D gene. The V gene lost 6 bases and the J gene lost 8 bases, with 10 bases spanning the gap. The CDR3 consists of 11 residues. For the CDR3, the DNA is TGTGCCAGCAGCCCGGGAGAGGGCTACACCTTC. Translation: CASSPGEGYTF.

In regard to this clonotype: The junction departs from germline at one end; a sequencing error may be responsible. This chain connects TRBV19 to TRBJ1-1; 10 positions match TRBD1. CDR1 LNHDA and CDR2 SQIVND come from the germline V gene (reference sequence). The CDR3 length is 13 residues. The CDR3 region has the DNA TGTGCCTGTAGTCCCACGGGACAGGGGAGAGCTTTCTTT. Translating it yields CACSPTGQGRAFF.

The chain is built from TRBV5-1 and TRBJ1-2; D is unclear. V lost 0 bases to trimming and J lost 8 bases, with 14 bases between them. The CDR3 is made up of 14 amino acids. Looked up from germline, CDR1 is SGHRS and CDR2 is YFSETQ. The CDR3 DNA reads TGCGCCAGCAGCTTGGAAGGCGGGGAGGGAGGCTACACCTTC. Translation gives CASSLEGGEGGYTF.

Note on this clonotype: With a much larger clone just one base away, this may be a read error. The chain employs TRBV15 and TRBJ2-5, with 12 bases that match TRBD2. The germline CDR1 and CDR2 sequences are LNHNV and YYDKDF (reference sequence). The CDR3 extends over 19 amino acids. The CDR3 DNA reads TGTGCCACCAGCGGAGATCTGGCTAGCGGGGGGGCCTTAAGAGAGACCCAGTACTTC. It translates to CATSGDLASGGALRETQYF.

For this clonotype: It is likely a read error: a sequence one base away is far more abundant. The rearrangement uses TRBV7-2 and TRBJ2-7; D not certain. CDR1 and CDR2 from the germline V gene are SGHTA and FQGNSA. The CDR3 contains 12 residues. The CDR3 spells CASSFNSYEQCF. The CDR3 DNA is TGTGCCAGCAGCTTTAACTCCTACGAGCAGTGCTTC.

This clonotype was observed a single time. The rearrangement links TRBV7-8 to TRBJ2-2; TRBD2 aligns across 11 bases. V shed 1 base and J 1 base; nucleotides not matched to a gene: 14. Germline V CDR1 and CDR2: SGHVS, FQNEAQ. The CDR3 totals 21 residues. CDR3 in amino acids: CASSLGPLIAGGPWNTGELFF. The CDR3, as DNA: TGTGCCAGCAGCTTAGGGCCACTAATAGCGGGGGGGCCGTGGAACACCGGGGAGCTGTTTTTT.

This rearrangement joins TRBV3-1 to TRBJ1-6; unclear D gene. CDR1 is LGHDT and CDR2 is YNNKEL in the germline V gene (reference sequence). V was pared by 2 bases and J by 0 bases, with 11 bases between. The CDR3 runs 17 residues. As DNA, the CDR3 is TGTGCCAGCAGCCAACGGACCCGCAGCTCCTATAATTCACCCCTCCACTTT. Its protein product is CASSQRTRSSYNSPLHF.

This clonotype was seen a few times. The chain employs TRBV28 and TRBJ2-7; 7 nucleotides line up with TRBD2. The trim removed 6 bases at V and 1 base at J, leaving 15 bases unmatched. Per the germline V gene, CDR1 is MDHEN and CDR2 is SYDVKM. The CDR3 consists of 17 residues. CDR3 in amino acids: CASRSYSSGRISYEQYF. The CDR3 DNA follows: TGTGCCAGCAGGAGTTATTCTAGCGGCCGAATATCCTACGAGCAGTACTTC.

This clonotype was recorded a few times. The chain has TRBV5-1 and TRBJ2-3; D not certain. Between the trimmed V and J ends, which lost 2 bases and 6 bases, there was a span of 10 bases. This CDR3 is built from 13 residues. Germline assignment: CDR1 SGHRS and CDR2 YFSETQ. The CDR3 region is CASSFSRVDTQYF. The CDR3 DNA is TGCGCCAGCAGCTTCTCTCGGGTTGATACGCAGTATTTT.

The CDR3 sequence: CATSDLRIAGDTQYF. CDR3 DNA: TGTGCCACCAGTGATTTGAGAATAGCGGGAGATACGCAGTATTTT. This chain uses TRBV24-1 with TRBJ2-3, with 7 bases that match TRBD2. Germline CDR1 and CDR2: KGHDR and SFDVKD. Trimming at V came to 0 bases and at J to 5 bases, leaving 4 bases not matched to a gene. The CDR3 sequence is 15 residues long.

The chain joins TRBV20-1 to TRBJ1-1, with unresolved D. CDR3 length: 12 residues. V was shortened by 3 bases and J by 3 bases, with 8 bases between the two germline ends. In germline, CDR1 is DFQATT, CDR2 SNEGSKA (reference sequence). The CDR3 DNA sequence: TGCAGTGCTAGGAAGTTGGACACTGAAGCTTTCTTT. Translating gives CSARKLDTEAFF.

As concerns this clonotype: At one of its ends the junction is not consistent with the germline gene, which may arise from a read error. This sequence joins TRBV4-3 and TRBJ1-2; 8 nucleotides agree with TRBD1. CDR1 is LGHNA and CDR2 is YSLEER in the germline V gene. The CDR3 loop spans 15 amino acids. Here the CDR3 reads CAISQDWRDRGGYTF. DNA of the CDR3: TGCGCCATCAGCCAAGATTGGCGAGACAGGGGAGGCTACACCTTC.

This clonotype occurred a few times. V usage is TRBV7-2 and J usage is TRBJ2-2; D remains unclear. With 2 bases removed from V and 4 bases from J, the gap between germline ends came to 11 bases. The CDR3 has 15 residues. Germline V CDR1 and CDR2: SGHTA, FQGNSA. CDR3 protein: CASSLKAPGTGELFF. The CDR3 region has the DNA TGTGCCAGCAGCTTAAAGGCGCCGGGCACCGGGGAGCTGTTTTTT.

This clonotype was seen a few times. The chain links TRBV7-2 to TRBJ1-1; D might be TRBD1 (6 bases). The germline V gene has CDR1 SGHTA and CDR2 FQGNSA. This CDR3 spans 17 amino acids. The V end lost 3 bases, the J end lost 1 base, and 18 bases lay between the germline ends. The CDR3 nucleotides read TGTGCCAGCAGCTTGGGGGGGCCCCATACCCGGAACACTGAAGCTTTCTTT. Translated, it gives CASSLGGPHTRNTEAFF.

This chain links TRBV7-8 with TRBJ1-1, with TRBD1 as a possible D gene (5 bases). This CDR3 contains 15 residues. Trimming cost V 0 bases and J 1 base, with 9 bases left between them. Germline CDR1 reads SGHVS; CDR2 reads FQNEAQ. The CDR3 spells CASSLAGRPNTEAFF. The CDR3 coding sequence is TGTGCCAGCAGCTTAGCGGGACGGCCGAACACTGAAGCTTTCTTT.

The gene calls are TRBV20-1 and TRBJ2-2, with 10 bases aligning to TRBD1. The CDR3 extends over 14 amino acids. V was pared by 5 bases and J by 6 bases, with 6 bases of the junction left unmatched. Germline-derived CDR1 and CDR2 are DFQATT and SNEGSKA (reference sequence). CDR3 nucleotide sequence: TGCAGTGCTCGGAGACAGGGGGCCGCCGGGGAGCTGTTTTTT. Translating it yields CSARRQGAAGELFF.

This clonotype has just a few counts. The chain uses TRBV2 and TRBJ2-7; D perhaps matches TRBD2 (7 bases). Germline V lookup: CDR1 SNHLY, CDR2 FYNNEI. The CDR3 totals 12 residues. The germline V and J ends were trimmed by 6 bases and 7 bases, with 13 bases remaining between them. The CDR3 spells CASRRGAQEQYF. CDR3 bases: TGTGCCAGCAGACGGGGGGCGCAAGAGCAGTACTTC.

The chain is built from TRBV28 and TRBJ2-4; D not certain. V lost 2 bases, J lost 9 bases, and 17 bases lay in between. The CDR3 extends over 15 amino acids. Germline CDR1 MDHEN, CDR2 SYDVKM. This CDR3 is CASSLASLQWGIQYF. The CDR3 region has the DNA TGTGCCAGCAGTTTAGCGTCCCTGCAATGGGGCATTCAGTACTTC.

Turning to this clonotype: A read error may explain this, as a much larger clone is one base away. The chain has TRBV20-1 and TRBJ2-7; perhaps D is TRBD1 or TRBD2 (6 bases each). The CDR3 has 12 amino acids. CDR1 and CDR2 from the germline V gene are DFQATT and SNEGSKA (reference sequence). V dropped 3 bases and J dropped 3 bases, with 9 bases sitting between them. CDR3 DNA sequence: TGCAGTGCTAGTAAGGGGGGCTACGAGCAGTACTTC. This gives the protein CSASKGGYEQYF.

In DNA, the CDR3 is TGTGCCACCGGGGGGGATAGTGGGGAACACGAGCAGTACTTC. It encodes CATGGDSGEHEQYF. The chain has TRBV3-1 and TRBJ2-7; 8 bases match TRBD2. The CDR3 is made up of 14 amino acids. The V gene's germline CDR1 is LGHDT and CDR2 YNNKEL (reference sequence). J gave up 5 bases and V 10 bases, and 13 bases lay outside the gene matches.

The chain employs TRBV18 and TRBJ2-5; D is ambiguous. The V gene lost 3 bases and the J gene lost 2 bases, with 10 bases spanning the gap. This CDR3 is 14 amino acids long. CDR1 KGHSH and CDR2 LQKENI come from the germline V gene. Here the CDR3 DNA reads TGTGCCAGCTCACCGATGGGCGTACAAGAGACCCAGTACTTC. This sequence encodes CASSPMGVQETQYF.

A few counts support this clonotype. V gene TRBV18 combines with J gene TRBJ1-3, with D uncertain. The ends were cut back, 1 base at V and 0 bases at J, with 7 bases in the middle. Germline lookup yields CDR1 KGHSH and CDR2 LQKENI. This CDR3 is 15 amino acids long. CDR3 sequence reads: CASSPQASSGNTIYF. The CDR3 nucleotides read TGTGCCAGCTCACCACAGGCAAGCTCTGGAAACACCATATATTTT. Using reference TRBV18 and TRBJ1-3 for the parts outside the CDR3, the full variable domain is NAGVMQNPRHLVRRRGQEARLRCSPMKGHSHVYWYRQLPEEGLKFMVYLQKENIIDESGMPKERFSAEFPKEGPSILRIQQVVRGDSAAYFCASSPQASSGNTIYFGEGSWLTVV.

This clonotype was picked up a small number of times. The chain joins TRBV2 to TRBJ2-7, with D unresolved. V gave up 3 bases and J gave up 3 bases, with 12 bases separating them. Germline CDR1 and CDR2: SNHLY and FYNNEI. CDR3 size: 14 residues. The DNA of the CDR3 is TGTGCCAGCAGTGACTTCGGGTCCGGCTACGAGCAGTACTTC. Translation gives CASSDFGSGYEQYF.

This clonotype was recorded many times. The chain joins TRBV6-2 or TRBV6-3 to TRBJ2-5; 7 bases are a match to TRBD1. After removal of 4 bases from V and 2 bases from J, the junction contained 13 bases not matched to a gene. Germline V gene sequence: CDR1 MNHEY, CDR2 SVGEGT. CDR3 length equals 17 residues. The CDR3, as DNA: TGTGCCAGCAGTTCGACAGGGTCACCCGGGCCTCAAGAGACCCAGTACTTC. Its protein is CASSSTGSPGPQETQYF.

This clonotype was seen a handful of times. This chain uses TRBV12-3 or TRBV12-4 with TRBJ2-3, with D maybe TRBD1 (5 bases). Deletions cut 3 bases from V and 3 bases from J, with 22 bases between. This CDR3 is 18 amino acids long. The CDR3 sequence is CASSFGVGLLRGTDTQYF. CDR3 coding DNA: TGTGCCAGCAGTTTTGGTGTGGGGCTCCTAAGGGGTACAGATACGCAGTATTTT.

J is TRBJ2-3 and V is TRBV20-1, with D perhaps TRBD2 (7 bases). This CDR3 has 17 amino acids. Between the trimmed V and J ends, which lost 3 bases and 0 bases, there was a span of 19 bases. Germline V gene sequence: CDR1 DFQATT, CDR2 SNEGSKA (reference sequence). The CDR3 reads CSASLPAGASSTDTQYF. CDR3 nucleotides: TGCAGTGCTAGCCTACCTGCGGGGGCCTCTAGCACAGATACGCAGTATTTT.

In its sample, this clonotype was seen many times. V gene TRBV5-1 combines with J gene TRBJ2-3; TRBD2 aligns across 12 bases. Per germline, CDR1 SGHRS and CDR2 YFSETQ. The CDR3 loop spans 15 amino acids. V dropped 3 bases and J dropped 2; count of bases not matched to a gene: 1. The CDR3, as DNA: TGCGCCAGCAGCTCTAGCGGGGGGGCCACAGATACGCAGTATTTT. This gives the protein CASSSSGGATDTQYF.

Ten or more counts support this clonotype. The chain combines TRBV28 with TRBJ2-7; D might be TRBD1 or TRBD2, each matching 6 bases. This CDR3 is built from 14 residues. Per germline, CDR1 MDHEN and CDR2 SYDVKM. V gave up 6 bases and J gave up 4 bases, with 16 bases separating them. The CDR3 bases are TGTGCCAGCAGCCTTCCCAGGGGAGGATACGAGCAGTACTTC. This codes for CASSLPRGGYEQYF.

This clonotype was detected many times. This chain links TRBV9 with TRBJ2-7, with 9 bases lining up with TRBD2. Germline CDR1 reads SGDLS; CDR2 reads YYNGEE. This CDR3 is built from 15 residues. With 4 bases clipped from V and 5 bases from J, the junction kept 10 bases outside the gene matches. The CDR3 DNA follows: TGTGCCAGCAGCCTTGCCGGGACTAGCCTCCACGAGCAGTACTTC. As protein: CASSLAGTSLHEQYF.

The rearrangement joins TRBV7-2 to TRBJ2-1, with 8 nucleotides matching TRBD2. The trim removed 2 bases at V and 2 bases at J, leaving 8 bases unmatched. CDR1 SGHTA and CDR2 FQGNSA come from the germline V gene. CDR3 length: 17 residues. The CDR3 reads CASSLRLAGRPYNEQFF. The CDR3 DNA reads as TGTGCCAGCAGCTTAAGATTAGCGGGGCGTCCCTACAATGAGCAGTTCTTC.

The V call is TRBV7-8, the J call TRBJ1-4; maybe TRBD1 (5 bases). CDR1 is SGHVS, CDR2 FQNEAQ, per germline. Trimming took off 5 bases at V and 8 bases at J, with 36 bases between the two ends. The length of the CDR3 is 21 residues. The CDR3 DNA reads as TGTGCCAGCAGCCCCCCGCCCGATACGCTGAGGGGTTATAAGGCCTCGGAAAAACTGTTTTTT. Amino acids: CASSPPPDTLRGYKASEKLFF.

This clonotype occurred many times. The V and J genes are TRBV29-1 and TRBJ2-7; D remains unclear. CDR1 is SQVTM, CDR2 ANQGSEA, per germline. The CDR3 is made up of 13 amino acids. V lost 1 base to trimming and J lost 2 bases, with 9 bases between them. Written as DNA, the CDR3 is TGCAGCGTTGAAGGTCCAGCTACCTACGAGCAGTACTTC. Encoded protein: CSVEGPATYEQYF.